What follows are 26 T cell receptor beta chains derived from one specimen sequenced in a study of T cell clonality in common variable immunodeficiency. Clones were sequenced by immunoSEQ multiplex PCR, and TCRdb holds only the in-frame ones, with some missing. The sample shows tens of thousands of clones, none of them appearing just once. Sequencing was carried out using peripheral blood mononuclear cells. Receptor source: a person aged 18 to 70 in good health.

This clone was observed many times. With the read ending 3 residues before the CDR3 end, the germline J gene is used to fill in that end. The chain combines TRBV18 with TRBJ1-1; possibly TRBD1 for D (6 bases). The CDR3 has 15 residues. V lost 1 base and J lost 1, with 10 bases in between. The V gene's germline CDR1 is KGHSH and CDR2 LQKENI. CDR3 bases read: TGTGCCAGCTCACCACAGAACAGGGAGAACACTGAA. The encoded protein is CASSPQNRENTE. The full CDR3 is CASSPQNRENTEAFF.

This clone was found many times. One end of the junction fails to match germline, which may point to a read error. The CDR3 is cut off 3 residues early in the read; its end comes from the germline J gene. This rearrangement joins TRBV19 to TRBJ1-2; 7 bases match TRBD1. The germline V gene has CDR1 LNHDA and CDR2 SQIVND (reference sequence). The CDR3 is 15 residues long. The CDR3 is CASRGTAETNCGYTF. CDR3 DNA, as far as it was read: TGTGCCAGTAGGGGGACAGCTGAGACTAACTGTGGC.

This clone occurred many times. This CDR3 reads CATSDSSGVLQETQYF. The covered CDR3 bases are TGTGCCACCAGTGATTCTAGCGGGGTACTCCAAGAGACC. This chain uses TRBV24-1 with TRBJ2-5; 9 bases line up with TRBD2. The CDR3 goes on 3 residues after the read ends, and that part is filled in from the germline J gene. With V trimmed by 2 bases and J by 1 base, 4 bases remained unmatched. This CDR3 has 16 amino acids. Germline CDR1 is KGHDR and CDR2 is SFDVKD.

This clone was found many times. The read terminates 3 residues before the CDR3 end, so the remaining end is supplied by the germline J gene. The J gene is TRBJ2-5, the V gene TRBV29-1; perhaps TRBD2 as D (5 bases). Germline CDR1 is SQVTM and CDR2 is ANQGSEA. The CDR3 covers 14 residues. Trimming removed 1 base at V and 4 bases at J, with 13 bases between. The CDR3 is CSVEVFGVGETQYF. The covered CDR3 bases are TGCAGCGTTGAAGTGTTCGGGGTTGGAGAGACC.

This clone was observed many times. The read ends 3 residues before the CDR3 terminus; that terminus is restored from the germline J gene. The V call is TRBV5-1, the J call TRBJ2-1; 12 bases match TRBD2. Germline trimming cut 7 bases from V and 4 bases from J; bases unmatched to any gene: 9. The CDR3 consists of 16 residues. The germline CDR1 and CDR2 sequences are SGHRS and YFSETQ. The CDR3 protein is CASRHLAGGFYNEQFF. The part of the CDR3 DNA that was read is TGCGCCAGCCGACATCTAGCGGGAGGGTTTTACAATGAG.

There are many counts of this clone. The sequence runs out 3 residues before the end of the CDR3; the remainder is reconstructed from the germline J gene. The V gene is TRBV7-3, the J gene TRBJ1-5; 7 nucleotides match TRBD1. The V gene's germline CDR1 is SGHTA and CDR2 FQGTGA. V shed 3 bases and J 4 bases; nucleotides not matched to a gene: 6. This CDR3 spans 15 amino acids. The DNA read from the CDR3 is TGTGCCAGCAGCTTGGCCCCCAGGGGGAATCAGCCC. It translates to CASSLAPRGNQP. The CDR3, in full, reads CASSLAPRGNQPQHF.

Ten or more counts support this clone. The read ends 3 residues shy of where the CDR3 ends; the end is completed using the germline J gene. The chain couples TRBV7-6 to TRBJ2-3; D possibly corresponds to TRBD2 (6 bases). The CDR3 has 16 amino acids. Per the germline V gene, CDR1 is SGHVS and CDR2 is FNYEAQ. Trimming removed 6 bases at V and 5 bases at J, with 21 bases between. The CDR3 spells CASSPGRREGGDTQYF. CDR3 bases read: TGTGCCAGCAGTCCCGGCCGGCGGGAAGGTGGAGATACG. The variable domain in full, with the rest retrieved from reference TRBV7-6 and TRBJ2-3, is GAGVSQSPRYKVTKRGQDVALRCDPISGHVSLYWYRQALGQGPEFLTYFNYEAQQDKSGLPNDRFSAERPEGSISTLTIQRTEQRDSAMYRCASSPGRREGGDTQYFGPGTRLTVL.

This clone was detected ten times or more. The observed sequence ends 3 residues before the CDR3 terminus, with the missing tail filled in from the germline J gene. This chain links TRBV28 with TRBJ1-5, with D possibly matching TRBD1 (6 bases). The CDR3 runs 14 residues. CDR1 and CDR2 (germline): MDHEN, SYDVKM. Trimming removed 6 bases from V and 4 bases from J, with 13 bases in between. This CDR3 reads CASRAPGANQPQHF. The DNA read from the CDR3 is TGTGCCAGCAGAGCTCCAGGGGCTAATCAGCCC.

This clone was counted many times. The read stops 3 residues short of the end of the CDR3; the missing end is completed from the germline J gene. The chain uses TRBV5-1 and TRBJ1-3, with a possible D match to TRBD1 (5 bases). The germline V gene encodes CDR1 SGHRS and CDR2 YFSETQ. This CDR3 is 16 amino acids long. Trimming cost V 4 bases and J 0 bases, with 14 bases left between them. The DNA read from the CDR3 is TGCGCCAGCAGCCCTCGTGGGGGGGGCTCTGGAAACACC. As protein: CASSPRGGGSGNT. In full, the CDR3 is CASSPRGGGSGNTIYF.

The sample holds many counts of this clone. The read finishes 3 residues shy of the CDR3 end, and the germline J gene is used to complete it. The chain links TRBV3-1 (or the pseudogene TRBV3-2) to TRBJ2-7; D gene unclear. Germline CDR1 is LGHDT and CDR2 is YNNKEL (reference sequence). CDR3 length: 11 residues. V was clipped by 2 bases and J by 5 bases, with 4 bases between them. The CDR3 is CASSQTHEQYF. Incomplete CDR3 DNA: TGTGCCAGCAGCCAAACTCACGAG.

This clone was detected ten times or more. Coverage ceases 3 residues before the CDR3 finishes, and the germline J gene fills in the end. The gene calls are TRBV30 and TRBJ2-3; D remains ambiguous. Germline V gene sequence: CDR1 GTSNPN, CDR2 SVGIG (reference sequence). CDR3 length: 15 residues. Between the trimmed V and J ends, which lost 0 bases and 4 bases, there was a span of 14 bases. The CDR3 loop is CAWSVSPESADTQYF. The CDR3 bases that were read are TGTGCCTGGAGTGTATCCCCCGAGTCGGCAGATACG. Filled out from reference TRBV30 and TRBJ2-3, the complete variable domain reads SQTIHQWPATLVQPVGSPLSLECTVEGTSNPNLYWYRQAAGRGLQLLFYSVGIGQISSEVPQNLSASRPQDRQFILSSKKLLLSDSGFYLCAWSVSPESADTQYFGPGTRLTVL.

This clone was detected ten times or more. The read finishes 3 residues shy of the CDR3 end, and the germline J gene is used to complete it. The J gene is TRBJ2-7, the V gene TRBV30, with D perhaps matching TRBD1 (6 bases). This CDR3 has 12 amino acids. Trimming left V 4 bases short and J 3 bases short, with 10 bases between. The germline V gene encodes CDR1 GTSNPN and CDR2 SVGIG (reference sequence). CDR3 sequence reads: CAWTGVGYEQYF. The CDR3 bases that were read are TGTGCCTGGACAGGGGTAGGCTACGAG.

In this sample, this clone turned up many times. From the germline J gene comes the end of the CDR3, since the read stops 3 residues before it. The chain employs TRBV7-2 and TRBJ2-7; TRBD2 matches 8 bases. V shed 1 base and J 1 base; nucleotides not matched to a gene: 3. The germline V gene has CDR1 SGHTA and CDR2 FQGNSA. There are 15 residues in the CDR3. The CDR3 region is CASSLGLAGSYEQYF. The sequenced part of the CDR3 DNA is TGTGCCAGCAGCTTAGGCCTAGCGGGTTCCTACGAG.

In its sample, this clone was seen many times. The CDR3 extends 3 residues past the end of the read, so its final part is completed from the germline J gene. The V and J genes are TRBV2 and TRBJ2-7; 11 nucleotides match TRBD1. CDR3 length equals 14 residues. Germline values: CDR1 SNHLY, CDR2 FYNNEI. V trimming: 4 bases; J trimming: 5 bases; junction bases outside the gene matches: 4. The CDR3 spells CASSAGQGADEQYF. The DNA read from the CDR3 is TGTGCCAGCAGTGCCGGACAGGGGGCGGACGAG.

This clone was detected ten times or more. The sequence runs out 3 residues before the end of the CDR3; the remainder is reconstructed from the germline J gene. The chain couples TRBV19 to TRBJ2-7; tentative D call: TRBD1 (5 bases). The CDR3 consists of 14 residues. The V and J ends lost 5 bases and 2 bases respectively, with 13 bases between them. Germline V CDR1 and CDR2: LNHDA, SQIVND (reference sequence). Partial CDR3 DNA: TGTGCCAGTAGTCCACAGGAATTTCCCTACGAG. It yields the protein CASSPQEFPYE. The CDR3, in full, reads CASSPQEFPYEQYF.

This clone was detected ten times or more. From the germline J gene comes the end of the CDR3, since the read stops 3 residues before it. This chain uses TRBV18 with TRBJ1-3, with TRBD1 identical over 8 bases. Trimming took 3 bases from V and 3 from J; bases not matched to a gene: 1. The CDR3 sequence is 14 residues long. Germline V CDR1 and CDR2: KGHSH, LQKENI. The CDR3 here is CASSPDRVGNTIYF. CDR3 bases read: TGTGCCAGCTCACCGGACAGGGTTGGAAACACC.

Many counts were recorded for this clone. The sequence runs out 3 residues before the end of the CDR3; the remainder is reconstructed from the germline J gene. This chain joins TRBV20-1 and TRBJ2-7; the D gene is possibly TRBD2 (6 bases). Trimming removed 3 bases at V and 4 bases at J, with 10 bases between. This CDR3 is 12 amino acids long. The germline CDR1 and CDR2 sequences are DFQATT and SNEGSKA (reference sequence). The CDR3 loop reads CSARPGGYEQYF. Partial CDR3 DNA: TGCAGTGCTAGGCCCGGAGGGTACGAG.

The table lists this clone with many counts. Coverage ceases 3 residues before the CDR3 finishes, and the germline J gene fills in the end. This chain uses TRBV9 with TRBJ2-1; D tentatively reads TRBD1 or TRBD2 (5 bases each). V was clipped by 0 bases and J by 0 bases, with 7 bases between them. Germline-derived CDR1 and CDR2 are SGDLS and YYNGEE. The CDR3 contains 15 residues. The sequenced CDR3 bases are TGTGCCAGCAGCGTAGGAGGGGACTCCTACAATGAG. Protein sequence: CASSVGGDSYNE. The full CDR3 reads CASSVGGDSYNEQFF.

Many counts were recorded for this clone. The read stops 3 residues short of the end of the CDR3; the missing end is completed from the germline J gene. The gene calls are TRBV20-1 and TRBJ1-5; 7 positions match TRBD1. This CDR3 region has 13 residues. J lost 6 bases, V lost 6 bases, and 8 bases had no gene match. Germline CDR1 is DFQATT and CDR2 is SNEGSKA (reference sequence). The CDR3 bases that were read are TGCAGTGCCAGGGGAGGGGGCAGTCAGCCC. Translating gives CSARGGGSQP. The whole CDR3 protein reads CSARGGGSQPQHF.

This clone was recorded at least ten times. The read stops 3 residues short of the end of the CDR3; the missing end is completed from the germline J gene. The genes are TRBV4-1 and TRBJ1-2; D gene unclear. The CDR3 contains 13 residues. Germline loops: CDR1 MGHRA, CDR2 YSYEKL. CDR3 DNA (partial): TGCGCCAGCAGCCAAGATCGCGGGCGGGAC. Its translation is CASSQDRGRD. The whole CDR3 sequence reads CASSQDRGRDYTF.

Many counts were recorded for this clone. The CDR3 bases that were read are TGTGCCAGCAGTGAAAGAGAGGCGGGCGAG. This sequence encodes CASSEREAGE. The full CDR3 is CASSEREAGEQYF. The chain couples TRBV2 to TRBJ2-7, with D maybe TRBD2 (5 bases). The CDR3 end is not reached by the read, which stops 3 residues before it; the germline J gene fills it in. V shed 2 bases and J shed 6 bases, with 11 bases lying between them. The length of the CDR3 is 13 residues. In germline, CDR1 is SNHLY, CDR2 FYNNEI.

This clone occurred many times. Read coverage stops 3 residues before the CDR3 terminus; the germline J gene supplies the remainder. This chain joins TRBV19 and TRBJ2-7; the match to TRBD1 covers 7 bases. V lost 6 bases to trimming and J lost 0 bases; unmatched junction nucleotides: 11. Germline V gene lookup returns CDR1 LNHDA and CDR2 SQIVND (reference sequence). This CDR3 has 16 residues. The CDR3 protein is CASRYSGTASSYEQYF. Incomplete CDR3 DNA: TGTGCCAGTAGATATTCCGGGACAGCGAGCTCCTACGAG.

This clone was detected ten times or more. The read ends 3 residues shy of where the CDR3 ends; the end is completed using the germline J gene. The chain combines TRBV19 with TRBJ2-1; D is unresolved. Germline CDR1 and CDR2: LNHDA and SQIVND (reference sequence). The CDR3 spans 13 residues. V was pared by 3 bases and J by 4 bases, with 7 bases between. The chain's CDR3 is CASSISRYNEQFF. CDR3 DNA, as far as it was read: TGTGCCAGTAGTATCTCCAGATACAATGAG.

In this sample, this clone turned up many times. The read ends 3 residues before the CDR3 terminus; that terminus is restored from the germline J gene. The rearrangement links TRBV19 to TRBJ2-1, with no clear D. With 7 bases removed from V and 1 base from J, the gap between germline ends came to 8 bases. The CDR3 has 13 amino acids. Germline V CDR1 and CDR2: LNHDA, SQIVND (reference sequence). The CDR3 here is CASTNRSYNEQFF. The sequenced part of the CDR3 DNA is TGTGCCAGTACGAACAGATCCTACAATGAG.

Ten or more counts support this clone. The read terminates 3 residues ahead of where the CDR3 ends, so the germline J gene completes it. The rearrangement uses TRBV12-3 or TRBV12-4 and TRBJ2-5, with D unresolved. V gave up 3 bases and J gave up 5 bases, with 4 bases separating them. The CDR3 is 11 amino acids. CDR3 protein: CASSLSETQYF. The CDR3 bases that were read are TGTGCCAGCAGTTTGTCTGAGACC.

This clone came up many times. The read ends 3 residues before the CDR3 terminus; that terminus is restored from the germline J gene. V gene TRBV3-1 (or the pseudogene TRBV3-2) combines with J gene TRBJ2-5; D is possibly TRBD2 (6 bases). From germline, CDR1 is LGHDT and CDR2 YNNKEL (reference sequence). This CDR3 is built from 13 residues. Trimming shortened V by 4 bases and J by 3 bases, and 9 bases separated the two germline ends. Incomplete CDR3 DNA: TGTGCCAGCAGCCGCAGACTAGAAGAGACC. It is translated as CASSRRLEET. The CDR3 reads in full as CASSRRLEETQYF.